The clone carrying this T cell receptor (beta chain) was seen ten or more times. Antigen: not known. TCRdb re-called the reads through MiXCR, storing one row per CDR3 protein. The profile covers about 920,000 distinct CDR3 sequences, with around 31% appearing a single time and more than 12% taken by the ten largest. This sample is part of a study of T cell repertoires in cytomegalovirus infection. Study-level points and caveats: The cumulative frequency of public TCR beta families distinguished individuals who carried CMV together with the relevant HLA. Clonotype analysis showed dominance of the ex vivo response by HLA-C-restricted CMV-specific TCR beta clonotypes.

In germline, CDR1 is SGHVS, CDR2 FNYEAQ. V lost 5 bases, J lost 1 base, and 8 bases stayed unmatched. This CDR3 is built from 16 residues. The TCR sequence derives from a human donor in good health (CMV status not recorded). Some clones in this sample may be carry-over from other donors' samples. This sequence joins TRBV7-6 and TRBJ2-3, with 8 positions matching TRBD1. This specimen was cultured CD8+ T cells from PBMCs, taken from culture after CMV antigen stimulation. In DNA, the CDR3 is TGTGCCAGCAGCATCGGACAGGGAGTACGCACAGATACGCAGTATTTT. Its translation is CASSIGQGVRTDTQYF.